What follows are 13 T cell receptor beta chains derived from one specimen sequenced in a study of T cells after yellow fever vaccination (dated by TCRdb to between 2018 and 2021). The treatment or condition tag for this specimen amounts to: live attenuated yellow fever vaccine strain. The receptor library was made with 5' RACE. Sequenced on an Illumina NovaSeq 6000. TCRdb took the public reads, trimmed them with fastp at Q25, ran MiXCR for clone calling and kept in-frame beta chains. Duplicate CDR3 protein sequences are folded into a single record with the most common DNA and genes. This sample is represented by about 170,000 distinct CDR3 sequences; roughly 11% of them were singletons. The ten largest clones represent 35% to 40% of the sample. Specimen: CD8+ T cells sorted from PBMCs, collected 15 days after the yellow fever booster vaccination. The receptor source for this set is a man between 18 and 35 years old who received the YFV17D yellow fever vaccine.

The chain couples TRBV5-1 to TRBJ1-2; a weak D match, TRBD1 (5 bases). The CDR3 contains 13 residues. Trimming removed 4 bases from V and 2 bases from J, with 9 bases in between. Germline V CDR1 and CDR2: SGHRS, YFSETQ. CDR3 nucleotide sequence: TGCGCCAGCAGCCCGGAGGGGAACTATGGCTACACCTTC. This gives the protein CASSPEGNYGYTF.

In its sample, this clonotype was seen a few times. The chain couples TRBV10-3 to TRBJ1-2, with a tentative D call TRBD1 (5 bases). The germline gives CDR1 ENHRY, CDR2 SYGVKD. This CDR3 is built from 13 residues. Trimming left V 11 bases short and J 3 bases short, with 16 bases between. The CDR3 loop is CAANQQGDYGYTF. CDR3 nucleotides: TGTGCCGCAAACCAGCAGGGTGACTATGGCTACACCTTC.

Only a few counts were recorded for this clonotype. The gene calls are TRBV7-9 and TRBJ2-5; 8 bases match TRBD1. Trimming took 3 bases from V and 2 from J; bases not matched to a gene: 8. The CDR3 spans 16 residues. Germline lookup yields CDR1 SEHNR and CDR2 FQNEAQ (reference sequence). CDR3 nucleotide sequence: TGTGCCAGCAGCTTCCCGGGCGGGACAGGACAAGAGACCCAGTACTTC. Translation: CASSFPGGTGQETQYF.

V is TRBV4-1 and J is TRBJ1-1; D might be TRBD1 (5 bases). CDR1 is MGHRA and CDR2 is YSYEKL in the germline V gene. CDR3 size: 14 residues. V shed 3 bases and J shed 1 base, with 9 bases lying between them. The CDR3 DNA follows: TGCGCCAGCAGCCAGAAGACAGAGAACACTGAAGCTTTCTTT. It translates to CASSQKTENTEAFF.

The CDR3 region has the DNA TGTGCCAGCGGACGACCTCCGGCCGAGCAGTACTTC. This codes for CASGRPPAEQYF. V and J are TRBV2 and TRBJ2-7, with D unclear. The CDR3 runs to 12 residues. Germline V gene data show CDR1 as SNHLY and CDR2 as FYNNEI. V shed 8 bases and J shed 6 bases, with 14 bases lying between them. Full variable domain (missing parts from reference TRBV2 and TRBJ2-7): EPEVTQTPSHQVTQMGQEVILRCVPISNHLYFYWYRQILGQKVEFLVSFYNNEISEKSEIFDDQFSVERPDGSNFTLKIRSTKLEDSAMYFCASGRPPAEQYFGPGTRLTVT.

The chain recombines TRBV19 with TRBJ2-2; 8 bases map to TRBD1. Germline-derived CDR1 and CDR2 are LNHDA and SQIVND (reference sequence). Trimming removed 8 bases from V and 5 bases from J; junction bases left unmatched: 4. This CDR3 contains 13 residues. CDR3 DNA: TGTGCCAGTGGGACAGGACTTACCGGGGAGCTGTTTTTT. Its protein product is CASGTGLTGELFF.

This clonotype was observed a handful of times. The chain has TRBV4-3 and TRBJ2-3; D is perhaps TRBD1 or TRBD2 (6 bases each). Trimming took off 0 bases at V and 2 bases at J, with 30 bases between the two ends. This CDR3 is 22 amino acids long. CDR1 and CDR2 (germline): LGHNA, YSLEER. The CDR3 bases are TGCGCCAGCAGCCAAGATGGGAGAAGGGGGGTGGTTCGGGGCGGCTACACAGATACGCAGTATTTT. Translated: CASSQDGRRGVVRGGYTDTQYF.

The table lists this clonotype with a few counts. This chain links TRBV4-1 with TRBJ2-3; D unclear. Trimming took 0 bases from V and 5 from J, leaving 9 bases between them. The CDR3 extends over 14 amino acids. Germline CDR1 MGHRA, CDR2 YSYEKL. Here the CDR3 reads CASSQEPVRDTQYF. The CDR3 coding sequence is TGCGCCAGCAGCCAAGAGCCGGTAAGAGATACGCAGTATTTT.

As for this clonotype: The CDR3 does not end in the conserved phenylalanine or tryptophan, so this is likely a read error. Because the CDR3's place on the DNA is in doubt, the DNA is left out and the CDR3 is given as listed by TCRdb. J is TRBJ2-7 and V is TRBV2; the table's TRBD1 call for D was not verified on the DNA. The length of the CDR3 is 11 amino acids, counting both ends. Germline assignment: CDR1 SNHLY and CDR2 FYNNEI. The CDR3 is CASRGQDEFYD.

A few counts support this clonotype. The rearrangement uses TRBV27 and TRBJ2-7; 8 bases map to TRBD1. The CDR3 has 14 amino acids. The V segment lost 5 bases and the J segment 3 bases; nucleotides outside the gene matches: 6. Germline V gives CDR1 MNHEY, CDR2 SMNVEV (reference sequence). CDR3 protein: CASSPQTGDYEQYV. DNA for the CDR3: TGTGCCAGCAGTCCGCAGACAGGGGACTACGAGCAGTACGTC.

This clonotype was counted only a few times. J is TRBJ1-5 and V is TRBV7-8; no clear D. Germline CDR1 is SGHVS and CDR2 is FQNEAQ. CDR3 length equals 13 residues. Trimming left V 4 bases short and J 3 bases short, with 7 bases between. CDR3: CASSWKNNQPQHF. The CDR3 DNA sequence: TGTGCCAGCAGCTGGAAAAACAATCAGCCCCAGCATTTT.

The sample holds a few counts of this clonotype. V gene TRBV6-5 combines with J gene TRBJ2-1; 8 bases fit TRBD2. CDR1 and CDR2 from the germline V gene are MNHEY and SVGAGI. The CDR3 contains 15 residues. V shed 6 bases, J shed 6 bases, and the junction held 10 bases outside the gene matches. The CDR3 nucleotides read TGTGCCAGCAGCCGGGGGGGCCCACCCGTCAATGAGCAGTTCTTC. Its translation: CASSRGGPPVNEQFF.

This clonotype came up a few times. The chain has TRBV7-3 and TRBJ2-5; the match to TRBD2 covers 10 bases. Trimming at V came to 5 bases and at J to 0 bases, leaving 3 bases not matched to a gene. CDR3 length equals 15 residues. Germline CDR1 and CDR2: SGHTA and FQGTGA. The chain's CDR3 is CASSGSGGYQETQYF. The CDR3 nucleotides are TGTGCCAGCAGCGGTAGCGGGGGGTACCAAGAGACCCAGTACTTC.